The 11 T cell receptor beta chains given below trace back to one sample, sequenced in a study of early T cells in non-severe SARS-CoV-2 infection. TCRdb re-analysed the 5' RACE reads in MiXCR, keeping a single row per CDR3 protein. This table holds 65,000 to 95,000 distinct CDR3 sequences, more than 9% found once. The specimen sequenced was whole blood. The receptors originated from an adult who was a healthcare worker with PCR-confirmed SARS-CoV-2 infection or an uninfected control (not recorded which).

This clonotype was observed many times. The chain employs TRBV27 and TRBJ1-2; TRBD1 might be the D (5 bases). CDR3 length: 13 residues. Germline CDR1 reads MNHEY; CDR2 reads SMNVEV (reference sequence). V shed 5 bases and J shed 3 bases, with 10 bases lying between them. The CDR3 loop is CASSPDRDYGYTF. Here the CDR3 DNA reads TGTGCCAGCAGTCCTGACAGAGACTATGGCTACACCTTC.

This clonotype occurred many times. The genes are TRBV28 and TRBJ2-7; D is tentatively TRBD1 or TRBD2 (7 bases each). Trimming cost V 7 bases and J 4 bases, with 17 bases left between them. The CDR3 is made up of 14 amino acids. Per germline, CDR1 MDHEN and CDR2 SYDVKM. The CDR3 reads CASTLDREGYEQYF. The DNA of the CDR3 is TGTGCCAGCACCCTCGACAGGGAGGGGTACGAGCAGTACTTC.

This sequence joins TRBV25-1 and TRBJ1-3; D gene ambiguous. V was pared by 3 bases and J by 2 bases, with 8 bases between. This CDR3 is built from 14 residues. Looked up from germline, CDR1 is MGHDK and CDR2 is SYGVNS. Here the CDR3 reads CASSDPGTGNTIYF. CDR3 in DNA: TGTGCCAGCAGTGATCCGGGGACTGGAAACACCATATATTTT.

This clonotype has a handful of counts. This sequence joins TRBV7-2 and TRBJ2-7, with D possibly TRBD1 on 6 matching bases. V lost 4 bases and J 4 bases, leaving 14 bases between the germline ends. Germline CDR1 SGHTA, CDR2 FQGNSA. The CDR3 is 14 amino acids. This CDR3 reads CASSYRDTGYEQYF. For the CDR3, the DNA is TGTGCCAGCAGCTACCGGGACACGGGGTACGAGCAGTACTTC.

V usage is TRBV20-1 and J usage is TRBJ1-2; 10 bases align to TRBD1. This CDR3 comprises 13 residues. Trimming at V came to 2 bases and at J to 4 bases, leaving 1 base not matched to a gene. Germline V gene lookup returns CDR1 DFQATT and CDR2 SNEGSKA (reference sequence). DNA for the CDR3: TGCAGTGCTAGAAGGGACAGGGGCTATGGCTACACCTTC. It codes for CSARRDRGYGYTF.

The chain carries TRBV5-1 and TRBJ2-1; no clear D gene. The CDR3 consists of 12 residues. V lost 3 bases to trimming and J lost 6 bases, with 7 bases between them. Germline assignment: CDR1 SGHRS and CDR2 YFSETQ. The CDR3 DNA follows: TGCGCCAGCAGCTGGAACAGCAATGAGCAGTTCTTC. Its translation: CASSWNSNEQFF.

This clonotype was counted between two and nine times. This chain links TRBV7-9 with TRBJ2-7; D gene unclear. Germline V lookup: CDR1 SEHNR, CDR2 FQNEAQ (reference sequence). V lost 3 bases to trimming and J lost 2 bases, with 8 bases between them. This CDR3 contains 13 residues. CDR3 sequence: CASSLDGTYEQYF. The CDR3 nucleotides are TGTGCCAGCAGCTTGGACGGAACCTACGAGCAGTACTTC. The complete variable domain, with remaining parts taken from reference TRBV7-9 and TRBJ2-7, reads DTGVSQNPRHKITKRGQNVTFRCDPISEHNRLYWYRQTLGQGPEFLTYFQNEAQLEKSRLLSDRFSAERPKGSFSTLEIQRTEQGDSAMYLCASSLDGTYEQYFGPGTRLTVT.

V and J are TRBV19 and TRBJ2-1, with D tentatively TRBD2 (5 bases). Per germline, CDR1 LNHDA and CDR2 SQIVND (reference sequence). Trimming removed 4 bases at V and 6 bases at J, with 19 bases between. The CDR3 is 16 amino acids. The CDR3 spells CASSNPSPSGGNEQFF. The CDR3 bases are TGTGCCAGTAGTAACCCATCCCCCAGCGGTGGCAATGAGCAGTTCTTC.

The chain combines TRBV28 with TRBJ1-2; D possibly corresponds to TRBD1 (6 bases). The V gene's germline CDR1 is MDHEN and CDR2 SYDVKM. V lost 3 bases to trimming and J lost 8 bases, with 19 bases between them. The CDR3 runs 15 residues. The CDR3 DNA follows: TGTGCCAGCAGTTTCTCATCATATGTCCAGGGGGGCTACACCTTC. Translation gives CASSFSSYVQGGYTF.

V is TRBV7-8 and J is TRBJ1-2, with TRBD1 identical over 8 bases. The V gene's germline CDR1 is SGHVS and CDR2 FQNEAQ. Germline trimming cut 1 base from V and 2 bases from J; bases unmatched to any gene: 0. This CDR3 comprises 14 residues. The CDR3 spells CASSLGTGNYGYTF. The CDR3 nucleotides read TGTGCCAGCAGCTTAGGGACAGGGAACTATGGCTACACCTTC.

This clonotype was counted many times. The V and J genes are TRBV12-3 or TRBV12-4 and TRBJ2-7; a weak D match, TRBD1 (5 bases). The CDR3 is made up of 15 amino acids. V lost 3 bases and J lost 7, with 19 bases in between. The CDR3 DNA sequence: TGTGCCAGCAGTTTTCTGCAGGGATCCCCCCGGGAGCAGTACTTC. Amino acid sequence: CASSFLQGSPREQYF.